This TCR beta chain stems from a study of patients and donors after allogeneic stem cell transplantation. TCRdb reprocessed the RT-PCR reads with MiXCR, giving one entry per CDR3 protein. The sample shows hundreds of thousands of distinct CDR3 sequences, roughly 16% of them seen only once. With 4 bases removed from V and 0 bases from J, the gap between germline ends came to 8 bases. CDR3 length: 14 residues. CDR1 SGHRS and CDR2 YFSETQ come from the germline V gene. This clonotype was detected only a few times. V is TRBV5-1 and J is TRBJ2-4, with D unclear. This TCR came from a human donor who was either an allogeneic HSCT recipient or a stem cell or donor lymphocyte infusion donor (not recorded which). It is not recorded whose cells these are; they may come from a transplant donor. The sequenced material came from blood, either unsorted or a sorted T cell fraction (not recorded which). The CDR3 region has the DNA TGCGCCAGCAGCAGCAGCCTAGCCAAAAACATTCAGTACTTC. Its translation: CASSSSLAKNIQYF.